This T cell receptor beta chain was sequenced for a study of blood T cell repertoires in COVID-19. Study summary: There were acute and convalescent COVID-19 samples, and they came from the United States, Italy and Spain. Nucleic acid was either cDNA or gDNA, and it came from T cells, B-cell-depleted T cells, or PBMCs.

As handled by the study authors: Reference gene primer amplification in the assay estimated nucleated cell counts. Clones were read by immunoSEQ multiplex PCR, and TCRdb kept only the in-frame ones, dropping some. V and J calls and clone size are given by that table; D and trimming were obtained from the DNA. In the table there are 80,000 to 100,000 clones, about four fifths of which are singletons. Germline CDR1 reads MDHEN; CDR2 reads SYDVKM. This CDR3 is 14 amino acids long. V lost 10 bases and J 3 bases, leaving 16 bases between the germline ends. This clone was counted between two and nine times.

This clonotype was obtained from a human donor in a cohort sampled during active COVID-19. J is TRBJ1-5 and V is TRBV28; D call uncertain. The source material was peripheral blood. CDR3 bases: TGTGCCATCGCGAGGGATCATTCCAATCAGCCCCAGCATTTT. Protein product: CAIARDHSNQPQHF.